This T cell receptor beta chain appears in the sequencing data of a study of Tregs in tolerant kidney transplant recipients (dated by TCRdb to between 2019 and 2020). Regarding the research as a whole: TCRbeta sequencing was used in the study to identify donor-specific regulatory T cells before combined kidney and bone marrow transplantation, and the identified cells were then tracked after transplant.

Regarding this clone: Its antigen is currently not known. Qualities for individual bases were not recorded, and no much larger clone is one base off.

The transplants used related donors with nonmyeloablative bone marrow transplantation, and mixed chimerism in the human trials was transient. Unstimulated Tregs (CD4+CD25+CD127-), CD4+ non-Tregs (CD4+CD25-), CD4 and CD8 cells were FACS-sorted from thawed PBMCs. The patients were several recipients of combined kidney and bone marrow transplants from the ITN036ST trial, and samples were available only from these trial subjects. Healthy control blood was processed by Ficoll density gradient to PBMCs and cryopreserved; patient PBMCs were collected before and after transplant. Reading the germline V gene gives CDR1 MNHEY and CDR2 SVGAGI. The CDR3 runs 13 residues from the cysteine to the phenylalanine. Of the read, only the CDR3 DNA is kept; its 39 bases are in frame from base 1. V loses 6 bases, J loses 1 base, and the germline ends lie 9 bases apart. Genomic DNA was extracted from sorted cells with the QIAGEN DNeasy Blood and Tissue Kit for TCRbeta CDR3 sequencing. High-throughput TCRbeta CDR3 sequencing, including PCR amplification with bias correction and internal controls, was performed commercially through immunoSEQ. The authors processed their data as follows. Unique productive TCRbeta sequences were defined by CDR3 nucleotide sequence where primers matched, otherwise by CDR3 amino acid sequence with Vbeta and Jbeta genes. Sorting error was corrected by removing sequences shared between sorted populations at a frequency ratio of 2:1 or less, and the remaining shared sequences were assigned to the higher population. Sequences were defined as donor-reactive when expanded at least 5-fold in CFSE-low cells versus unstimulated cells and present at a frequency of at least 0.01% in CFSE-low cells. Repertoire divergence was quantified by Jensen-Shannon divergence calculated from the top 100 TCRbeta sequences ranked by frequency. For samples with multiple sequencing runs, sorting error was corrected in each run separately before the runs were combined. TCRdb took over this immuneACCESS table, retaining in-frame rearrangements with V and J assigned. Such tables are incomplete; in checked studies, under half of the missing clones stem from an unresolved V gene, and the remainder is unexplained. V, J and clone size are those of that table, while D and trimming were read from the DNA. In all, the sample holds 84,000 or so clones, and approximately 93% of those were seen once. The top ten hold roughly 1.7% of the sample.

Broader findings and caveats from the paper: In tolerant patients, donor-specific Tregs expanded more than Tregs overall, which suggests antigen-driven rather than nonspecific expansion. For some patients, the PCR primers changed as time went on, which meant samples from those patients could not be compared with one another at the nucleotide level. Although technical replication error seemed to be minimal, the question of biological reproducibility was not addressed directly. Expanding Tregs with activated donor B cells appeared to identify the most biologically relevant and donor-specific TCRbeta repertoire. The study was limited by small patient numbers, and the findings need validation in larger populations and under other immunosuppression protocols.

Sequenced here: CD4+ T cells from blood (PBMCs), sampled 12 months after the transplant. The rearranged chain carries TRBV6-5 and TRBJ1-1; no D gene is confidently identified. The source of this sequence is a human patient who received a combined kidney and bone marrow transplant. The graft donor may be the source of some T cells after a transplant. The CDR3 corresponds to CASRRLGNTEAFF. The nucleotides are TGTGCCAGCAGGCGACTTGGGAACACTGAAGCTTTCTTT.